This TCR beta chain is drawn from a study of T cell responses to AZD1222 COVID-19 vaccine. Study observations and caveats: A reported finding is that nearly half of spike-specific TCRs target unmutated variant regions.

Here immunoSEQ multiplex PCR was the method, and the copy in TCRdb shows in-frame clones only, minus some. The data contain about 150,000 clones, approximately 92% of them singletons. Germline CDR1 is SGHTA and CDR2 is FQGNSA. The germline V and J ends were trimmed by 7 bases and 6 bases, with 15 bases remaining between them. The CDR3 runs to 13 residues. The table lists this clone with a count of one. Its antigen is currently unknown. The sample here was peripheral blood, taken 28 days after the second AZD1222 dose. J is TRBJ1-2 and V is TRBV7-2; the D gene is possibly TRBD1 (5 bases). This receptor was identified in an adult who received the AZD1222 COVID-19 vaccine. This CDR3 is CASTVLRGDGYTF. The DNA of the CDR3 is TGTGCCAGCACGGTACTAAGAGGGGATGGCTACACCTTC.